A single T cell receptor (beta chain) is shown here with its context. TCRdb's table, derived via immunoSEQ multiplex PCR, lists solely in-frame clones and lacks some. The data hold tens of thousands of clones, with more than 75% observed a single time. This sample is part of a study of T cell changes during pregnancy in multiple sclerosis. From germline, CDR1 is LNHDA and CDR2 SQIVND (reference sequence). The V end lost 5 bases, the J end lost 0 bases, and 17 bases lay between the germline ends. CDR3 size: 17 residues. The chain combines TRBV19 with TRBJ1-3; D is uncertain. This receptor was taken from a female donor with multiple sclerosis, enrolled in a pregnancy study. The sample here was CD8+ T cells from peripheral blood mononuclear cells, taken in the third trimester of pregnancy. The CDR3 nucleotides read TGTGCCAGTAGTGACAATTTCCAGGCTGCCTCTGGAAACACCATATATTTT. This encodes CASSDNFQAASGNTIYF.